These T cell receptor beta chains were read from a single sample in a study of blood T cell repertoires in COVID-19. Data came from immunoSEQ multiplex PCR; TCRdb stores just in-frame clones and leaves some out. The profile shows some 370,000 clones, roughly 90% of them singletons. The sample comprised peripheral blood. These receptors all come from a man aged 40-49 years with acute or convalescent COVID-19. CDR3s include the opening cysteine and the closing phenylalanine or tryptophan. The order of the fields is CDR3 length, D gene, J gene, V gene, clone size, CDR3 DNA, CDR3 protein. The D gene is left open where the match is weak. The size of a clone is reported for some rows only, either as once, few or many, or as a class for expanded clones.

>13|NA|TRBJ2-5|TRBV29-1|once
TGCAGCGTTGAAGTCAGGGCTCAAGAGACCCAGTACTTC
CSVEVRAQETQYF
>13|NA|TRBJ2-7|TRBV27|NA
TGTGCCAGCAGTCTCGGACTCCCCTACGAGCAGTACTTC
CASSLGLPYEQYF
>15|NA|TRBJ1-1|TRBV18|NA
TGTGCCAGCTCACCGCAGGGGACCATGAACACTGAAGCTTTCTTT
CASSPQGTMNTEAFF
>13|NA|TRBJ1-4|TRBV2|NA
TGTGCCAGCAGTGAGGAGGGAGGGGAAAAACTGTTTTTT
CASSEEGGEKLFF
>13|NA|TRBJ1-1|TRBV6-5|NA
TGTGCCAGCAGTCCCCGAGCGGGCGGCGAAGCTTTCTTT
CASSPRAGGEAFF
>16|NA|TRBJ2-1|TRBV7-3|NA
TGTGCCAGCAGCAGAGGAGCGACTAGTTCCTACAATGAGCAGTTCTTC
CASSRGATSSYNEQFF
>19|TRBD2|TRBJ2-2|TRBV9|NA
TGTGCCAGCAGCCTCCGCCGAGACAGAATAGCGGGCCAGGCCGGGGAGCTGTTTTTT
CASSLRRDRIAGQAGELFF
>17|TRBD2|TRBJ2-7|TRBV7-2|NA
TGTGCCAGCAGCTTCAGCGGGGCCAATCCCTCCGCCTACGAGCAGTACTTC
CASSFSGANPSAYEQYF
>14|NA|TRBJ1-2|TRBV11-2|NA
TGTGCCAGCAGCTTAGGCGGAACTAACTATGGCTACACCTTC
CASSLGGTNYGYTF
>15|NA|TRBJ1-2|TRBV28|once
TGTGCCAGCAGTCCTCAGGGGTCCTATAACTATGGCTACACCTTC
CASSPQGSYNYGYTF
>9|NA|TRBJ2-1|TRBV5-8|NA
TGTGCCAGCAGCTTATATCAGTTCTTC
CASSLYQFF
>14|NA|TRBJ2-7|TRBV5-1|once
TGCGCCAGCAGCTTGGCCGGGACATCCTACGAGCAGTACTTC
CASSLAGTSYEQYF
>13|TRBD1|TRBJ2-7|TRBV9|NA
TGTGCCAGCAGCCCAGGGACAGGGAACGAGCAGTACTTC
CASSPGTGNEQYF
>15|TRBD2|TRBJ2-7|TRBV30|NA
TGTGCCTGGAGTGTCTCGGGAGGGGTACCTACGACGCAGTACTTC
CAWSVSGGVPTTQYF
>13|TRBD1|TRBJ1-2|TRBV19|NA
TGTGCCAGTAACAGGGGGCGCAACTATGGCTACACCTTC
CASNRGRNYGYTF
>13|NA|TRBJ2-2|TRBV27|NA
TGTGCCAGCAGTTTATCGAGGAGGGCTGTACTGTTTTTT
CASSLSRRAVLFF
>14|NA|TRBJ2-7|TRBV9|NA
TGTGCCAGCAGCGTCCGGCCTAGCTGGGACGAGCAGTACTTC
CASSVRPSWDEQYF
>14|TRBD1|TRBJ1-1|TRBV5-1|NA
TGCGCCAGCAGCGCAGGGGGCCGCGGCACTGAAGCTTTCTTT
CASSAGGRGTEAFF
>16|TRBD2|TRBJ2-3|TRBV30|NA
TGTGCCTGGAGTGAGGCAGCGGGAGGGATCACAGATACGCAGTATTTT
CAWSEAAGGITDTQYF
>14|NA|TRBJ2-3|TRBV5-1|once
TGCGCCAGCAGCCTCCGGCGGAGCACAGATACGCAGTATTTT
CASSLRRSTDTQYF
>16|TRBD1|TRBJ2-2|TRBV19|NA
TGTGCCAGTACCCTCAACAGGGGGCTAGGGACCGGGGAGCTGTTTTTT
CASTLNRGLGTGELFF
>16|NA|TRBJ2-7|TRBV4-1|NA
TGCGCCAGCAGCCAAGATCTGAGAGGGCTCGGGTACGAGCAGTACTTC
CASSQDLRGLGYEQYF
>13|TRBD1|TRBJ1-2|TRBV3-1/TRBV3-2|NA
TGTGCCAGCAGCCTCGGACAGGGGCATGGCTACACCTTC
CASSLGQGHGYTF
>15|TRBD2|TRBJ2-1|TRBV7-8|NA
TGTGCCAGCAGCCGGGGACTAGCGGGCATCAATGAGCAGTTCTTC
CASSRGLAGINEQFF
>15|TRBD2|TRBJ2-1|TRBV11-2|NA
TGTGCCAGCAGCTGGGGACTAGCAGCGGATCATGAGCAGTTCTTC
CASSWGLAADHEQFF
>16|TRBD2|TRBJ2-1|TRBV19|NA
TGTGCCAGTACCCGACTAGCGGGAGTAGTCTTGGATGAGCAGTTCTTC
CASTRLAGVVLDEQFF
>16|TRBD1|TRBJ1-2|TRBV9|NA
TGTGCCAGCAGCACACAGGGACAGGGAAGGAGCTATGGCTACACCTTC
CASSTQGQGRSYGYTF
>15|TRBD1|TRBJ1-3|TRBV5-1|NA
TGCGCCAGCAGCTTGGACGGGACAGGGGGAGACACCATATATTTT
CASSLDGTGGDTIYF
>15|NA|TRBJ1-4|TRBV6-5|NA
TGTGCCAGCAGTTCCGTATTTGCAACTAATGAAAAACTGTTTTTT
CASSSVFATNEKLFF
>16|TRBD1|TRBJ2-5|TRBV30|NA
TGTGCCTGGGAAATCCCACAGGGGACCTACCAAGAGACCCAGTACTTC
CAWEIPQGTYQETQYF
>11|NA|TRBJ2-7|TRBV20-1|NA
TGCAGTGCGCGGACAGCTTACGAGCAGTACTTC
CSARTAYEQYF
>14|TRBD1|TRBJ1-6|TRBV10-3|NA
TGTGCCACCCGGACAGGGGCCAATAATTCACCCCTCCACTTT
CATRTGANNSPLHF
>15|TRBD1|TRBJ1-2|TRBV7-9|once
TGTGCCAGCAGCCCGACCCGGGACAGGGGCTATGGCTACACCTTC
CASSPTRDRGYGYTF
>13|TRBD1|TRBJ2-5|TRBV25-1|NA
TGTGCCAGCCGGGACAGGGTAGAAGAGACCCAGTACTTC
CASRDRVEETQYF
>14|NA|TRBJ1-5|TRBV7-9|once
TGTGCCAGCAGCTTAGCGCGTTTCCCTCAGCCCCAGCATTTT
CASSLARFPQPQHF
>14|TRBD1|TRBJ1-2|TRBV19|NA
TGTGCCAGCCGGGACAGGGTGGCATTGAGGGGCTACACCTTC
CASRDRVALRGYTF
>13|TRBD1|TRBJ1-4|TRBV6-5|NA
TGTGCCAGCACACAGGGGGCGCGTGAAAAACTGTTTTTT
CASTQGAREKLFF
>13|NA|TRBJ2-1|TRBV7-2|NA
TGTGCCAGCAGCCTGCCGGGAGAATGGGTGCAGTTCTTC
CASSLPGEWVQFF
>13|TRBD1|TRBJ1-1|TRBV5-4|NA
TGTGCCAGCAGCCTACAGGGGTCCACTGAAGCTTTCTTT
CASSLQGSTEAFF
>16|TRBD2|TRBJ2-3|TRBV25-1|NA
TGTGCCAGCAGTGACCTAGCGGGAGGGCCATTGGATACGCAGTATTTT
CASSDLAGGPLDTQYF
>15|NA|TRBJ1-1|TRBV15|NA
TGTGCCACCAGCAGGGCCTCAACTATGAACACTGAAGCTTTCTTT
CATSRASTMNTEAFF
>15|TRBD2|TRBJ2-7|TRBV7-7|NA
TGTGCTAGCAGCTTAGCGGGGGACAGTTCATACGAGCAGTACTTC
CASSLAGDSSYEQYF
>13|NA|TRBJ2-2|TRBV11-2|NA
TGTGCCAGCAGCTTAATAGCTATCGGGGAGCTGTTTTTT
CASSLIAIGELFF